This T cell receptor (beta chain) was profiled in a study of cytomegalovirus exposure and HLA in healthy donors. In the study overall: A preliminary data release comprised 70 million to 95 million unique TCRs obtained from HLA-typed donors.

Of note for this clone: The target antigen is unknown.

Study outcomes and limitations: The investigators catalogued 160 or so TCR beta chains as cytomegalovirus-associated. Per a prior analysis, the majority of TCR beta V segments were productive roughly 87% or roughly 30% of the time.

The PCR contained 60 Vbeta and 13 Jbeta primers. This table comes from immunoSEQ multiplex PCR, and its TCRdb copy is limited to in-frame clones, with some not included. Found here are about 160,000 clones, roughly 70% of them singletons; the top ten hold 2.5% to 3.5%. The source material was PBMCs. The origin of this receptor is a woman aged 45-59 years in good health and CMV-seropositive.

The CDR3 region has the DNA TGTGCCAGCAGCTTGGCCCTAATGGACAGCCCTGGGTATGGCTACACCTTC. This translates into CASSLALMDSPGYGYTF. The rearrangement joins TRBV5-4 to TRBJ1-2, with a tentative D call TRBD1 (6 bases). The germline gives CDR1 SGHNT, CDR2 YYREEE (reference sequence). V was shortened by 0 bases and J by 5 bases, with 20 bases between the two germline ends. The CDR3 is made up of 17 amino acids.